This TCR beta chain is drawn from a study of CD8 T cells in ankylosing spondylitis. General observations from the study: Clones linked to disease were reported to show significant enrichment in matched ankylosing spondylitis synovial fluid. Ankylosing spondylitis blood seemed to carry a telltale TCR beta motif made of roughly 8 highly homologous variants.

Via MiXCR, TCRdb re-called the 5' RACE reads, giving one row per CDR3 protein. This table holds about 510,000 distinct CDR3 sequences, less than 6% found once. This clonotype showed up many times. Its antigen is not identified. The sequenced material came from blood, either unsorted or a sorted T cell fraction (not recorded which). This TCR derives from a male donor with ankylosing spondylitis.

The DNA for the CDR3 is TGTGCCAGCAGCTATCACAGGGGCTCGGAAGCTTTCTTT. This gives the protein CASSYHRGSEAFF. This sequence joins TRBV7-2 and TRBJ1-1, with TRBD1 matching 7 bases. The CDR3 covers 13 residues. V lost 4 bases and J lost 8; bases outside the gene matches: 7. CDR1 SGHTA and CDR2 FQGNSA come from the germline V gene.